This TCR beta chain derives from a study of OX40 agonist ivuxolimab in advanced cancers. Findings of the study overall: Researchers did not establish what antigens the expanded peripheral T cells target.

Here immunoSEQ multiplex PCR was the method, and the copy in TCRdb shows in-frame clones only, minus some. The table lists some 59,000 clones, almost 90% of them singletons. Worth noting for this clone: No antigen is known for it.

Germline V gene data show CDR1 as SGHRS and CDR2 as YFSETQ. The germline V and J ends were trimmed by 6 bases and 7 bases, with 14 bases remaining between them. This CDR3 region has 13 residues. Sequenced material: CD4+ or CD8+ T cells sorted from blood, taken in a trial of the OX40 agonist ivuxolimab. The sequence derives from an adult with an advanced solid tumor such as melanoma, head and neck, liver or kidney cancer. The gene calls are TRBV5-1 and TRBJ2-1; possibly TRBD2 for D (5 bases). This CDR3 is CASNPGNQNEQFF. CDR3 in DNA: TGCGCCAGCAATCCCGGGAACCAAAATGAGCAGTTCTTC.